The T cell receptor beta chain under discussion was sequenced for a study of cytomegalovirus exposure and HLA in healthy donors. Each donor's status was that of a healthy bone marrow donor. Trimming cost V 4 bases and J 6 bases; bases outside gene matches: 10. There are 16 residues in the CDR3. Germline CDR1 is SGHTS and CDR2 is YDEGEE. The study ran its PCR with 60 Vbeta and 13 Jbeta primers. Here immunoSEQ multiplex PCR was the method, and the copy in TCRdb shows in-frame clones only, minus some. The sample has approximately 110,000 clones, approximately 80% seen once; the top ten hold over 4%. The count of this clone is one. Antigen unknown. Study-wide findings and caveats: Presence/absence comparisons presumed near-even sequencing depth among donors.

The V call is TRBV5-8, the J call TRBJ1-6, with TRBD1 identical over 7 bases. The receptor was isolated from a female donor in good health and CMV-seropositive. Sequencing was done on a sample of PBMCs. CDR3 sequence: CASSTYRGTSNSPLHF. CDR3 nucleotides: TGTGCCAGCAGCACTTACAGGGGAACAAGTAATTCACCCCTCCACTTT.